Following are 10 T cell receptor beta chains from one sample sequenced in a study of T cell responses to AZD1222 COVID-19 vaccine. Using immunoSEQ multiplex PCR, the repertoire was profiled, and TCRdb retains in-frame clones only, with some absent. The sample contains around 140,000 clones, about 92% of which appear only once. This specimen consisted of peripheral blood, obtained on day 0 of MenACWY control vaccination. Every receptor here comes from an adult in good health.

The sample holds one count of this clone. The chain uses TRBV15 and TRBJ2-6, with unresolved D. There are 15 residues in the CDR3. Trimming took off 0 bases at V and 3 bases at J, with 6 bases between the two ends. Germline V gene lookup returns CDR1 LNHNV and CDR2 YYDKDF (reference sequence). CDR3 residues: CATSRDLLGANVLTF. The CDR3 region has the DNA TGTGCCACCAGCAGAGATTTACTTGGGGCCAACGTCCTGACTTTC.

The V gene is TRBV2, the J gene TRBJ1-1, with a tentative D call TRBD1 (5 bases). The CDR3 length is 13 residues. Germline V gives CDR1 SNHLY, CDR2 FYNNEI. Trimming removed 4 bases from V and 1 base from J, with 7 bases in between. In DNA, the CDR3 is TGTGCCAGCAGTGCCCAGGGGAACACTGAAGCTTTCTTT. Protein sequence: CASSAQGNTEAFF.

The chain carries TRBV5-6 and TRBJ2-7; D is perhaps TRBD1 or TRBD2 (5 bases each). The V gene lost 0 bases and the J gene lost 0 bases, with 10 bases spanning the gap. The CDR3 totals 15 residues. Germline V gene data show CDR1 as SGHDT and CDR2 as YYEEEE. The DNA of the CDR3 is TGTGCCAGCAGCTTGGGTGGGACGGACTCCTACGAGCAGTACTTC. It specifies CASSLGGTDSYEQYF.

This chain connects TRBV12-3 or TRBV12-4 to TRBJ1-5, with TRBD1 as a possible D gene (5 bases). The CDR3 sequence is 13 residues long. V was clipped by 5 bases and J by 6 bases, with 11 bases between them. The CDR3 DNA reads as TGTGCCAGCAGTCCCCGCGGGGGTCAGCCCCAGCATTTT. Translated, it gives CASSPRGGQPQHF.

CDR3 amino acids: CASSWGVNTEAFF. The CDR3 DNA reads TGTGCCAGCAGCTGGGGGGTAAACACTGAAGCTTTCTTT. This sequence joins TRBV5-5 and TRBJ1-1, with D possibly matching TRBD1 (5 bases). The CDR3 has 13 amino acids. V was cut by 3 bases and J by 2 bases, with 8 bases left in between. The germline V gene encodes CDR1 SGHKS and CDR2 YYEKEE (reference sequence).

The chain combines TRBV9 with TRBJ2-7, with 8 bases identical to TRBD2. The CDR3 loop spans 14 amino acids. Germline-derived CDR1 and CDR2 are SGDLS and YYNGEE. The ends lost 3 bases at V and 1 base at J; junction bases unmatched: 3. The DNA of the CDR3 is TGTGCCAGCAGCGAGGGACTAGTTTCCTACGAGCAGTACTTC. Protein sequence: CASSEGLVSYEQYF.

This clone was observed once. The V call is TRBV2, the J call TRBJ1-5, with D possibly TRBD1 on 6 matching bases. V shed 6 bases and J shed 1 base, with 10 bases lying between them. Germline-derived CDR1 and CDR2 are SNHLY and FYNNEI. CDR3 length: 14 amino acids. CDR3 sequence (DNA): TGTGCCAGCAGGGGGGCTCAAAGCAATCAGCCCCAGCATTTT. This gives the protein CASRGAQSNQPQHF.

This rearrangement joins TRBV19 to TRBJ2-1, with TRBD2 matching 7 bases. Germline CDR1 and CDR2: LNHDA and SQIVND (reference sequence). V was clipped by 7 bases and J by 2 bases; unmatched bases: 5. CDR3 length: 14 amino acids. The CDR3 nucleotides read TGTGCCAGTAACCGGGACTACGCCTACAATGAGCAGTTCTTC. This translates into CASNRDYAYNEQFF.

This clone has only one observation. The chain is built from TRBV27 and TRBJ2-3; 11 nucleotides line up with TRBD1. The V and J ends lost 6 bases and 5 bases, in that order; junction bases with no gene match: 7. From germline, CDR1 is MNHEY and CDR2 SMNVEV (reference sequence). The CDR3 is 15 residues long. CDR3 sequence reads: CASSPGTGGGDTQYF. The CDR3 DNA follows: TGTGCCAGCAGCCCCGGGACAGGGGGTGGAGATACGCAGTATTTT.

The sample holds one count of this clone. This rearrangement joins TRBV28 to TRBJ2-1; D unresolved. CDR3 length: 12 amino acids. CDR1 MDHEN and CDR2 SYDVKM come from the germline V gene. V was shortened by 2 bases and J by 13 bases, with 12 bases between the two germline ends. The CDR3 DNA follows: TGTGCCAGCAGTTTAGGTTATCCTCCTCAGTTCTTC. It translates to CASSLGYPPQFF.